This entry concerns a single TCR beta chain. The V segment lost 2 bases and the J segment 4 bases; nucleotides outside the gene matches: 9. The length of the CDR3 is 16 residues. Looked up from germline, CDR1 is SEHNR and CDR2 is FQNEAQ (reference sequence). TCRdb keeps only in-frame clones here, not all; method: immunoSEQ multiplex PCR. The table has 1,400,000 or so clones, just under 99% seen once. The data belong to a study of shared clonotypes between healthy human individuals. About the research overall: Samples came from two female and three male donors aged 18 to 49. Plates per donor: three CD4 naive, three CD4 memory, two CD8 naive, one CD8 memory.

Naive CD45RA+ and memory CD45RA-negative subsets were split from CD4+ cells. The TCR was taken from a man aged 25 to 45 in good health. The V and J genes are TRBV7-9 and TRBJ2-3; 7 nucleotides agree with TRBD2. What was sequenced was naive CD4+ T cells sorted from blood. Stated subset: CD45RA+ positively selected. CDR3 DNA sequence: TGTGCCAGCAGCTTATCGTTGGCGGGAGCACCAGATACGCAGTATTTT. Protein product: CASSLSLAGAPDTQYF. The full variable domain, rest sourced from reference TRBV7-9 and TRBJ2-3, is DTGVSQNPRHKITKRGQNVTFRCDPISEHNRLYWYRQTLGQGPEFLTYFQNEAQLEKSRLLSDRFSAERPKGSFSTLEIQRTEQGDSAMYLCASSLSLAGAPDTQYFGPGTRLTVL.